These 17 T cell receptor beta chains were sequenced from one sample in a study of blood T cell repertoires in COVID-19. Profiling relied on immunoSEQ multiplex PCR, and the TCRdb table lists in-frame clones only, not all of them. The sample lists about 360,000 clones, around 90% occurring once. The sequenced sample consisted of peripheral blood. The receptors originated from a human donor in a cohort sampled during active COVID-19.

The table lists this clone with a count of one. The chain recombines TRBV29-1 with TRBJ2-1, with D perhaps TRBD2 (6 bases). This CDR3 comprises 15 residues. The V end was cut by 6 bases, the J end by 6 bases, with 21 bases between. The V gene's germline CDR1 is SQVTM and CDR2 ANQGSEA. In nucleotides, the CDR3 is TGCAGCGTGCTTCCGACCGGGACTGGCCCCAATGAGCAGTTCTTC. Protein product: CSVLPTGTGPNEQFF.

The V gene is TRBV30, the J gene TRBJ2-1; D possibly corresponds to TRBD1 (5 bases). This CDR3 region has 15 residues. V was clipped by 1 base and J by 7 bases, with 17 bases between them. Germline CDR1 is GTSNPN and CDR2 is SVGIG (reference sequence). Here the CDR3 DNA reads TGTGCCTGGAGTGAGGGCCAGGGTCGGTGGAATGAGCAGTTCTTC. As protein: CAWSEGQGRWNEQFF.

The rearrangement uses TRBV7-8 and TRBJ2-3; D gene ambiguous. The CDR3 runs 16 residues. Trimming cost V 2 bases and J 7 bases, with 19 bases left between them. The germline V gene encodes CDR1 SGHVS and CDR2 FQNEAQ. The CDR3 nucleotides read TGTGCCAGCAGCTTAACATTCGACGGGTTTATAAATACGCAGTATTTT. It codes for CASSLTFDGFINTQYF.

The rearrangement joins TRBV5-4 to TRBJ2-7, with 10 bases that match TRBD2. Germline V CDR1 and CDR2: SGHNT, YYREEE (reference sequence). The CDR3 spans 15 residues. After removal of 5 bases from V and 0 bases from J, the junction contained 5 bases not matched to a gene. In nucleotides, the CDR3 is TGTGCCAGCAGTCAGACTAGCGGGCCCTCCTACGAGCAGTACTTC. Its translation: CASSQTSGPSYEQYF.

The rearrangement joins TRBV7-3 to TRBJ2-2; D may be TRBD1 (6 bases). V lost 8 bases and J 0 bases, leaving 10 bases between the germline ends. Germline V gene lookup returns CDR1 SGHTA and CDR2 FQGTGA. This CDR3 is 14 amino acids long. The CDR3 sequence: CASRQDPNTGELFF. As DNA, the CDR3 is TGTGCCAGCCGACAGGACCCGAACACCGGGGAGCTGTTTTTT.

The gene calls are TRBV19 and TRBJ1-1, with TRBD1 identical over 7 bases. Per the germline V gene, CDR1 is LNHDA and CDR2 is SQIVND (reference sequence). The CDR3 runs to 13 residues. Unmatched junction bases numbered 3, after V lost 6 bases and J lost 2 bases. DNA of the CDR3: TGTGCCAGTAGCACAGGGGAAAACACTGAAGCTTTCTTT. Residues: CASSTGENTEAFF.

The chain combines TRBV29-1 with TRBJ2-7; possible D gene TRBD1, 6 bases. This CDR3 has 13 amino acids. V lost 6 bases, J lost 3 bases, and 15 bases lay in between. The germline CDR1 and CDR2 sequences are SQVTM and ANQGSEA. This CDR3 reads CSVTGTQIYEQYF. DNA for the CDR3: TGCAGCGTGACCGGGACACAAATCTACGAGCAGTACTTC.

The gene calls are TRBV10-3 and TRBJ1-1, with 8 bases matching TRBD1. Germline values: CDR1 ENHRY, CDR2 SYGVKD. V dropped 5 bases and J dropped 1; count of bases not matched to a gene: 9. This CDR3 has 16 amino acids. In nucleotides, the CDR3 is TGTGCCATCAGTTTCTCTTTGGGGACAGGGAACACTGAAGCTTTCTTT. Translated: CAISFSLGTGNTEAFF.

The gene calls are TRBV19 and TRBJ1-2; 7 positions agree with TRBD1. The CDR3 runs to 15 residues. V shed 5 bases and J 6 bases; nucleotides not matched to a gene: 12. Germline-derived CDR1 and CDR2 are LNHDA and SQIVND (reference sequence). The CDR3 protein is CASSERRQGRDGYTF. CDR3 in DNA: TGTGCCAGTAGTGAAAGACGACAGGGAAGGGATGGCTACACCTTC. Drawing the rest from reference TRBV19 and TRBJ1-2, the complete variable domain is DGGITQSPKYLFRKEGQNVTLSCEQNLNHDAMYWYRQDPGQGLRLIYYSQIVNDFQKGDIAEGYSVSREKKESFPLTVTSAQKNPTAFYLCASSERRQGRDGYTFGSGTRLTVV.

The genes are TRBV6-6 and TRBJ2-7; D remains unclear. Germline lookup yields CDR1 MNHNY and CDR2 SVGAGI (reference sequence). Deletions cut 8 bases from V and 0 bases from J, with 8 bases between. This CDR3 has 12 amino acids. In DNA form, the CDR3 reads TGTGCCAGCCTAGGTAACTCCTACGAGCAGTACTTC. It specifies CASLGNSYEQYF.

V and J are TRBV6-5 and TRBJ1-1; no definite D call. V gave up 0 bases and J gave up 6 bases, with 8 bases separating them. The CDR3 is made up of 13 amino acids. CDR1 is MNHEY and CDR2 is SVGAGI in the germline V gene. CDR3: CASSYSSGAEAFF. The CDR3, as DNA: TGTGCCAGCAGTTACTCGAGCGGGGCTGAAGCTTTCTTT.

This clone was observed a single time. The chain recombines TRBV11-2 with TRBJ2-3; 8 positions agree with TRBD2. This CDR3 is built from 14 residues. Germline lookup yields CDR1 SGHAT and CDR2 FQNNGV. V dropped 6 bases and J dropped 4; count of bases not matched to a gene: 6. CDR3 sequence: CASRISGAADTQYF. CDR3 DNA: TGTGCCAGCAGGATTAGCGGGGCGGCAGATACGCAGTATTTT. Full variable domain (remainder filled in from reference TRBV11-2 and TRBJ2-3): EAGVAQSPRYKIIEKRQSVAFWCNPISGHATLYWYQQILGQGPKLLIQFQNNGVVDDSQLPKDRFSAERLKGVDSTLKIQPAKLEDSAVYLCASRISGAADTQYFGPGTRLTVL.

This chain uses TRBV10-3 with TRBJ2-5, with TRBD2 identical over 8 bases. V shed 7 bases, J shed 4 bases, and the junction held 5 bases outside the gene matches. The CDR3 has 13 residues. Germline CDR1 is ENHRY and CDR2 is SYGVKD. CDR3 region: CAITPGGAETQYF. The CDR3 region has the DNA TGTGCCATCACCCCGGGGGGGGCAGAGACCCAGTACTTC.

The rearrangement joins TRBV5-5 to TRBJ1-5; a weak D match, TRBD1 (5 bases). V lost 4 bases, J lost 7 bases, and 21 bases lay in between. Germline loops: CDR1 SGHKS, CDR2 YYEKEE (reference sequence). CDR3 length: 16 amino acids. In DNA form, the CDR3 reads TGTGCCAGCAGCCCGGGACTTCGGGTCGGAGGCCAGCCCCAGCATTTT. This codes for CASSPGLRVGGQPQHF.

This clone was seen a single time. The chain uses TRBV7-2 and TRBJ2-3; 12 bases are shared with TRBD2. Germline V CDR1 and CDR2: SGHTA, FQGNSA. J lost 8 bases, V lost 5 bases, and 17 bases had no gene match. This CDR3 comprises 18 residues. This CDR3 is CASSLASGGAVIKSTQYF. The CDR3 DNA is TGTGCCAGCAGCCTCGCTAGCGGGGGGGCAGTGATAAAAAGTACGCAGTATTTT.

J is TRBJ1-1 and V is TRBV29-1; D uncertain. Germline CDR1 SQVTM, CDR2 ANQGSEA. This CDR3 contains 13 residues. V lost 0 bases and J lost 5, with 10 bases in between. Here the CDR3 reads CSVEDKRRTEAFF. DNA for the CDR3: TGCAGCGTTGAAGATAAAAGGAGGACTGAAGCTTTCTTT.

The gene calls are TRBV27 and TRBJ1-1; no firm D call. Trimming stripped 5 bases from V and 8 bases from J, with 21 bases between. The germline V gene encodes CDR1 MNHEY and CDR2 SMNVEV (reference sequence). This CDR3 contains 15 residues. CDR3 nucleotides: TGTGCCAGCAGTCTAAAGTCCACGGGAGGTTTGGAAGCTTTCTTT. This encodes CASSLKSTGGLEAFF.